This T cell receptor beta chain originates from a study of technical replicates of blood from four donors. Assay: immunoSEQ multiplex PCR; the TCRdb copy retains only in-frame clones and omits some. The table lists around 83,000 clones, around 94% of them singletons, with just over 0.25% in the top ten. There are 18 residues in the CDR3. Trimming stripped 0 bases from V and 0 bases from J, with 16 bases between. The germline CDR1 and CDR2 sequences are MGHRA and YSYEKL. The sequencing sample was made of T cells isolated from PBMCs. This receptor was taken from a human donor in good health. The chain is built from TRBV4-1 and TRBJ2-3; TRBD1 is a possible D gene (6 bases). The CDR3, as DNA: TGCGCCAGCAGCCAAGAATTGGGGACACAACTTAGCACAGATACGCAGTATTTT. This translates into CASSQELGTQLSTDTQYF.